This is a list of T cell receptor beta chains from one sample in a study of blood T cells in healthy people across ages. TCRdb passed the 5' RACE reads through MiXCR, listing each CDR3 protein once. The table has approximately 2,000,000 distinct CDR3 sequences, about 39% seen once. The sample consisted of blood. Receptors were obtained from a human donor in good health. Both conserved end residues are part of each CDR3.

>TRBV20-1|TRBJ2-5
CSARDPSGGSETQYF
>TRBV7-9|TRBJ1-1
CASSPYASENTEAFF
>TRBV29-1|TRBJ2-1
CSVEDGGGIQFF
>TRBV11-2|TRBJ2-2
CASSSLGISGELFF
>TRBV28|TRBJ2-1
CASTPDWASYNEQFF
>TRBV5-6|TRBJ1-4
CASSLAVSSEKLFF
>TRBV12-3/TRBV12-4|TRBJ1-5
CASTGTPDQPQHF
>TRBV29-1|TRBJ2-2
CSVDRGPGTGELFF
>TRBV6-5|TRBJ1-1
CASSYSKQGLTEAFF
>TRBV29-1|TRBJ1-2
CSVGPTGTYGYTF
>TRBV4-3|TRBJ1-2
CASSQLDRANYGYTF
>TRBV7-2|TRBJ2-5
CASSLNRGVNRGETQYF
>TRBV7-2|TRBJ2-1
CASSSSGSHGSYNEQFF